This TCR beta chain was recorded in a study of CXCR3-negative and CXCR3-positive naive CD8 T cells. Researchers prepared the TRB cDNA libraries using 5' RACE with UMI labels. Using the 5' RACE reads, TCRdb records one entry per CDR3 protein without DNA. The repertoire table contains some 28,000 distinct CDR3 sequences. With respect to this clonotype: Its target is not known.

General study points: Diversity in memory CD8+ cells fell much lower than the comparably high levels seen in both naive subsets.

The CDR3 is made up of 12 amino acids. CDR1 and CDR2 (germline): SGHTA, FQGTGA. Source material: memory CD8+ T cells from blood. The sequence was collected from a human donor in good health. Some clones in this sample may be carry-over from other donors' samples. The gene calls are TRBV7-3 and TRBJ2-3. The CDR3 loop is CASSLSTDTQYF.